These T cell receptor beta chains were read from a single sample in a study of cytomegalovirus exposure and HLA in healthy donors. TCRdb's table, derived via immunoSEQ multiplex PCR, lists solely in-frame clones and lacks some. The repertoire consists of 150,000 to 200,000 clones, with 75% to 90% occurring once and the leading ten covering 0.9% to 1.2%. The sequencing sample was made of PBMCs. The receptors were gathered from a boy aged 2 to 9 in good health and CMV-seronegative. The CDR3 runs from the conserved cysteine through the conserved F or W. The order of the fields is CDR3 length, clone size, D gene, J gene, V gene, CDR3 protein, CDR3 DNA. D genes are given only for firm matches. Rows give clone size only sometimes, using once, few, many, or a class for an expanded clone.

13,.,.,TRBJ1-6,TRBV2,CASINRVESPLHF,TGTGCCAGCATAAACAGGGTGGAGTCACCCCTCCACTTT
16,.,TRBD1,TRBJ1-1,TRBV5-8,CASSPWTGLENTEAFF,TGTGCCAGCAGCCCCTGGACAGGGCTAGAGAACACTGAAGCTTTCTTT
14,once,.,TRBJ2-6,TRBV27,CASSPSAGANVLAF,TGTGCCAGCAGCCCCAGCGCTGGGGCCAACGTCCTGGCTTTC
14,.,TRBD1,TRBJ2-1,TRBV28,CASSLNRGFSEQFF,TGTGCCAGCAGTTTGAACAGGGGATTCAGTGAGCAGTTCTTC
16,.,.,TRBJ1-1,TRBV11-2,CASSLGSRVRYTEAFF,TGTGCCAGCAGCTTAGGGAGCAGGGTGCGGTACACTGAAGCTTTCTTT
12,.,.,TRBJ1-4,TRBV15,CATSRVREKLFF,TGTGCCACCAGCAGAGTTCGGGAAAAACTGTTTTTT
14,.,TRBD2,TRBJ2-3,TRBV7-8,CASSGTSGTDTQYF,TGTGCCAGCAGCGGGACTAGCGGCACAGATACGCAGTATTTT
15,.,.,TRBJ1-5,TRBV5-6,CASSLGGEGNQPQHF,TGTGCCAGCAGCCTTGGGGGGGAGGGCAATCAGCCCCAGCATTTT
12,.,.,TRBJ2-7,TRBV29-1,CSVEARIYEQYF,TGCAGCGTTGAGGCACGAATTTACGAGCAGTACTTC
16,.,TRBD1,TRBJ1-5,TRBV19,CASSKRQGANLQPQHF,TGTGCCAGTAGTAAAAGACAGGGGGCTAACCTTCAGCCCCAGCATTTT
12,.,.,TRBJ2-1,TRBV19,CASKDRSNEQFF,TGTGCCAGTAAAGACCGGAGTAATGAGCAGTTCTTC
18,.,TRBD1,TRBJ1-2,TRBV7-9,CASSFSEVQGYNYAGYTF,TGTGCCAGCAGTTTTAGTGAGGTACAGGGGTATAATTACGCGGGCTACACCTTC
14,.,.,TRBJ1-3,TRBV2,CASSLQVSRNTIYF,TGTGCCAGCAGTCTACAGGTCTCCAGAAACACCATATATTTT
14,.,TRBD2,TRBJ2-3,TRBV27,CASSWTSGGDTQYF,TGTGCCAGCAGTTGGACTAGCGGGGGGGATACGCAGTATTTT
15,once,TRBD2,TRBJ2-1,TRBV2,CASSDSREPRNEQFF,TGTGCCAGCAGTGATTCGCGGGAGCCTCGGAATGAGCAGTTCTTC
16,.,TRBD2,TRBJ2-5,TRBV5-1,CASGGTSGGAPETQYF,TGCGCCAGCGGGGGGACTAGCGGGGGGGCCCCGGAGACCCAGTACTTC
12,once,.,TRBJ2-5,TRBV2,CASSEQSETQYF,TGTGCCAGCAGTGAACAGTCGGAGACCCAGTACTTC
14,few,TRBD1,TRBJ2-1,TRBV4-1,CASNPLGGHNEQFF,TGCGCCAGCAACCCACTAGGGGGCCACAATGAGCAGTTCTTC
14,.,.,TRBJ2-5,TRBV7-2,CASSPQTFTETQYF,TGTGCCAGCAGCCCACAGACATTTACTGAGACCCAGTACTTC
15,.,.,TRBJ1-2,TRBV15,CATSRDLGGNYGYTF,TGTGCCACCAGCAGAGATTTGGGGGGGAACTATGGCTACACCTTC
14,.,.,TRBJ2-1,TRBV5-1,CASSLRSSDNEQFF,TGCGCCAGCAGCTTGCGATCCAGCGACAATGAGCAGTTCTTC
15,.,.,TRBJ2-6,TRBV14,CASSQVRGGANVLTF,TGTGCCAGCAGCCAAGTTCGAGGTGGGGCCAACGTCCTGACTTTC
14,few,TRBD2,TRBJ2-5,TRBV6-4,CASSEGAGVETQYF,TGTGCCAGCAGTGAGGGAGCGGGAGTAGAGACCCAGTACTTC
18,once,.,TRBJ1-4,TRBV7-9,CSSRSRNFTGSWNEKLFF,TGTTCCAGCAGGTCAAGAAACTTCACAGGGAGTTGGAATGAAAAACTGTTTTTT
20,.,TRBD2,TRBJ2-3,TRBV5-1,CASSLEPAGGPGTSTDTQYF,TGCGCCAGCAGCTTGGAACCAGCGGGAGGGCCCGGTACTAGCACAGATACGCAGTATTTT
16,.,.,TRBJ2-3,TRBV23-1,CASSPTRNASTDTQYF,TGCGCCAGCAGTCCCACGCGGAATGCTAGCACAGATACGCAGTATTTT
13,.,.,TRBJ2-1,TRBV19,CASSGRTLDEQFF,TGTGCCAGTAGTGGACGGACTTTGGATGAGCAGTTCTTC
14,few,.,TRBJ1-5,TRBV19,CASSPNGPYQPQHF,TGTGCCAGTAGTCCTAATGGGCCCTATCAGCCCCAGCATTTT
16,.,.,TRBJ1-1,TRBV28,CASSLEVVNRDPEAFF,TGTGCCAGCAGTTTAGAAGTGGTAAACAGGGACCCTGAAGCTTTCTTT
15,.,.,TRBJ1-1,TRBV19,CAVSREKDSNTEAFF,TGTGCCGTAAGCAGGGAAAAGGATTCAAACACTGAAGCTTTCTTT
17,.,.,TRBJ2-7,TRBV6-4,CASSDPLKVRESYEQYF,TGTGCCAGCAGTGACCCCCTTAAAGTCAGGGAATCCTACGAGCAGTACTTC
15,.,.,TRBJ1-1,TRBV5-6,CASSLAGQGLTEAFF,TGTGCCAGCAGCTTGGCCGGGCAGGGGCTGACTGAAGCTTTCTTT
14,.,TRBD1,TRBJ1-2,TRBV6-5,CASSRDRAPYGYTF,TGTGCCAGCAGTCGGGACAGGGCGCCCTATGGCTACACCTTC
15,few,TRBD1,TRBJ1-6,TRBV5-1,CASSLIGGQNSPLHF,TGCGCCAGCAGCTTGATAGGGGGCCAAAATTCACCCCTCCACTTT
15,.,TRBD2,TRBJ2-1,TRBV5-1,CASSLGLAGGDEQFF,TGCGCCAGCAGCTTGGGGCTAGCGGGAGGGGATGAGCAGTTCTTC
15,.,TRBD2,TRBJ2-3,TRBV5-1,CASSLESGSFDTQYF,TGCGCCAGCAGCTTGGAGAGCGGGAGTTTTGATACGCAGTATTTT
14,.,.,TRBJ2-7,TRBV9,CASSVGKSSYEQYF,TGTGCCAGCAGCGTAGGCAAGAGCTCCTACGAGCAGTACTTC
17,once,TRBD2,TRBJ2-5,TRBV4-2,CASSLLAGGGLRETQYF,TGTGCCAGCAGCCTCCTAGCCGGGGGGGGTCTTAGAGAGACCCAGTACTTC
16,.,TRBD2,TRBJ2-1,TRBV28,CASSSLAGGSYNEQFF,TGTGCCAGCAGTTCCCTAGCGGGAGGCTCCTACAATGAGCAGTTCTTC
18,.,.,TRBJ2-3,TRBV5-4,CASSFLGRARTSTDTQYF,TGTGCCAGCAGCTTTTTGGGGCGAGCAAGAACCTCCACAGATACGCAGTATTTT
15,.,.,TRBJ1-3,TRBV19,CASSIPRSSGNTIYF,TGTGCCAGTAGTATCCCTCGGTCATCTGGAAACACCATATATTTT
16,.,TRBD1,TRBJ2-7,TRBV5-4,CASSPAGQGSFYEQYF,TGTGCCAGCAGCCCGGCGGGACAGGGATCTTTCTACGAGCAGTACTTC
14,few,TRBD1,TRBJ1-2,TRBV19,CASSMDRGNYGYTF,TGTGCCAGTAGTATGGACAGGGGAAACTATGGCTACACCTTC
17,.,.,TRBJ2-7,TRBV9,CASSNRVVGQPSYEQYF,TGTGCCAGCAGCAACCGGGTCGTAGGTCAGCCCTCCTACGAGCAGTACTTC
11,.,.,TRBJ2-5,TRBV19,CASSGGATQYF,TGTGCCAGCTCCGGAGGAGCGACCCAGTACTTC
13,.,.,TRBJ1-1,TRBV7-9,CASNLGGGTEAFF,TGTGCCAGCAACCTAGGCGGGGGCACTGAAGCTTTCTTT
15,few,TRBD2,TRBJ2-1,TRBV2,CASSEGTSGRNEQFF,TGTGCCAGCAGTGAGGGGACTAGCGGGAGAAATGAGCAGTTCTTC
14,.,TRBD2,TRBJ2-7,TRBV6-5,CASSYSGGTYEQYF,TGTGCCAGCAGTTACTCGGGGGGGACCTACGAGCAGTACTTC
16,.,TRBD2,TRBJ2-3,TRBV6-1,CASSDQVAGVADTQYF,TGTGCCAGCAGTGATCAGGTCGCGGGAGTTGCAGATACGCAGTATTTT
13,.,.,TRBJ1-3,TRBV10-3,CAISDSAGNTIYF,TGTGCCATCAGTGATTCAGCTGGAAACACCATATATTTT
15,.,.,TRBJ1-6,TRBV18,CASVNSGSYNSPLHF,TGTGCCAGCGTCAACAGTGGCTCCTATAATTCACCCCTCCACTTT
15,.,.,TRBJ2-3,TRBV5-5,CASSLRGPGTDTQYF,TGTGCCAGCAGCTTGCGGGGTCCCGGCACAGATACGCAGTATTTT
14,.,.,TRBJ1-1,TRBV15,CATSRERGSPEAFF,TGTGCCACCAGCAGAGAAAGGGGCAGCCCTGAAGCTTTCTTT
16,.,TRBD1,TRBJ2-3,TRBV19,CASSISRDRAPDTQYF,TGTGCCAGTTCAATAAGCAGGGACAGGGCCCCAGATACGCAGTATTTT